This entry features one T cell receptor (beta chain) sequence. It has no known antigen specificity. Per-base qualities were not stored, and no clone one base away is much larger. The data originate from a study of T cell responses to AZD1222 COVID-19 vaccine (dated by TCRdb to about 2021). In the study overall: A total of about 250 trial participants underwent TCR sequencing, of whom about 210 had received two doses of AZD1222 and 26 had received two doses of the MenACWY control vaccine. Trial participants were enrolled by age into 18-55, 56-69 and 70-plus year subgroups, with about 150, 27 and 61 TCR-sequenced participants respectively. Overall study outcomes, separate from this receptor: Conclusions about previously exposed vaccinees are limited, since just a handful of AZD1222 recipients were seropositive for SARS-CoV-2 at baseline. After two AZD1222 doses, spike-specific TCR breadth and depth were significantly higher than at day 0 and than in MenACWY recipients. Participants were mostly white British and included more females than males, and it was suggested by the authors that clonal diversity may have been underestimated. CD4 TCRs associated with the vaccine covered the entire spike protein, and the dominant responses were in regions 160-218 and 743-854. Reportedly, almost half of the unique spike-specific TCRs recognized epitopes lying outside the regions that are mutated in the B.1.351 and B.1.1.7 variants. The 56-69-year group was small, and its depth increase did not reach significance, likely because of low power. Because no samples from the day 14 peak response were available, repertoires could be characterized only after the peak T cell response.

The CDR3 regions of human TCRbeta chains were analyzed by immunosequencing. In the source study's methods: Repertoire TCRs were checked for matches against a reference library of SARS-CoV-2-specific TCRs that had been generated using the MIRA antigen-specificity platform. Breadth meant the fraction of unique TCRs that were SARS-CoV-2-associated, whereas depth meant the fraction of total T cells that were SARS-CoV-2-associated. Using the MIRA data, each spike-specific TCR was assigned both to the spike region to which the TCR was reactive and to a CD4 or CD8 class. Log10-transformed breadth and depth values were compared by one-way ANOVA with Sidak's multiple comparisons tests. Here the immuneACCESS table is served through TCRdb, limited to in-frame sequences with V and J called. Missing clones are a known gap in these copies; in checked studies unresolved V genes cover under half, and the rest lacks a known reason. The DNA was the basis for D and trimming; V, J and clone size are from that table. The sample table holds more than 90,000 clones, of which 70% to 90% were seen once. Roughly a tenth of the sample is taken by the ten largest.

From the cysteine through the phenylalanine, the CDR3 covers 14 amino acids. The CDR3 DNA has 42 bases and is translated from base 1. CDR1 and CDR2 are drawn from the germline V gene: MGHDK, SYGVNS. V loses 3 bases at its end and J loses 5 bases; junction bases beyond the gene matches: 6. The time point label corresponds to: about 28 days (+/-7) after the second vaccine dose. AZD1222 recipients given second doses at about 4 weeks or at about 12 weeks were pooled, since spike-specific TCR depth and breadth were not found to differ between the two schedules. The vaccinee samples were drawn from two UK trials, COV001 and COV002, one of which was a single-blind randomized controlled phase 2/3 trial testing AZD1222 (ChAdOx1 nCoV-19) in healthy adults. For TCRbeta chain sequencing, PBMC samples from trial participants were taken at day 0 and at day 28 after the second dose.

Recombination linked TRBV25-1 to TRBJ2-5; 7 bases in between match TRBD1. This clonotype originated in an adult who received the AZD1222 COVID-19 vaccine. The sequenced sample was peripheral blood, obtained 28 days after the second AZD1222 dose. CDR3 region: CASSDVTGFETQYF. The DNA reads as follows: TGTGCCAGCAGTGACGTGACAGGGTTTGAGACCCAGTACTTC.